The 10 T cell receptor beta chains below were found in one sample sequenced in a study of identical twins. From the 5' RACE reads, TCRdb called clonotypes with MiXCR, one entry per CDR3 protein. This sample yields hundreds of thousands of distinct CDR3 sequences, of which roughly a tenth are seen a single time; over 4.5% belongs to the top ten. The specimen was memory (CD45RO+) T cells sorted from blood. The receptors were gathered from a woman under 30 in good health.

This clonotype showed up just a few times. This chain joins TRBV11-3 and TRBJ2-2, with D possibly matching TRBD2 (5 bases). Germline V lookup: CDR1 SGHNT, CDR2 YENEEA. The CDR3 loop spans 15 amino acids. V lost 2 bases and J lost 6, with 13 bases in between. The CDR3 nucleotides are TGTGCCAGCAGCTTAAGTTTCGGGGAACCCGGGGAGCTGTTTTTT. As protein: CASSLSFGEPGELFF.

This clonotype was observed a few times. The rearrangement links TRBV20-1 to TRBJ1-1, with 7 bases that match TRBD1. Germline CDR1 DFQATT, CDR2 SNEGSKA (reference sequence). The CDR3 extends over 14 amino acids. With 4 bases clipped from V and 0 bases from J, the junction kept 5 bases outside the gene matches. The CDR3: CSATTGWMNTEAFF. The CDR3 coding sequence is TGCAGTGCTACGACAGGGTGGATGAACACTGAAGCTTTCTTT.

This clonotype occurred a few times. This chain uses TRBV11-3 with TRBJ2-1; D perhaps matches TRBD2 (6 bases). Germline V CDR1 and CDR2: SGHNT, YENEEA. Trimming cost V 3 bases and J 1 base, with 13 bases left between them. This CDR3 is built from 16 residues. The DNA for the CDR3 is TGTGCCAGCAGCTTCGTCGGACTAAAATCCTACAATGAGCAGTTCTTC. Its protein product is CASSFVGLKSYNEQFF. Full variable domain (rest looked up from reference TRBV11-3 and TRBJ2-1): EAGVVQSPRYKIIEKKQPVAFWCNPISGHNTLYWYLQNLGQGPELLIRYENEEAVDDSQLPKDRFSAERLKGVDSTLKIQPAELGDSAVYLCASSFVGLKSYNEQFFGPGTRLTVL.

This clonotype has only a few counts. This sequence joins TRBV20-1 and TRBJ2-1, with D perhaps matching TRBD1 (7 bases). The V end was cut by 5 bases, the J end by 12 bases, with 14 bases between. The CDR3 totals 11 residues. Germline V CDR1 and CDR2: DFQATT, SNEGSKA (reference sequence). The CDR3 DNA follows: TGCAGTGCTCACCGACAGGGAGGGCAGTTCTTC. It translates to CSAHRQGGQFF.

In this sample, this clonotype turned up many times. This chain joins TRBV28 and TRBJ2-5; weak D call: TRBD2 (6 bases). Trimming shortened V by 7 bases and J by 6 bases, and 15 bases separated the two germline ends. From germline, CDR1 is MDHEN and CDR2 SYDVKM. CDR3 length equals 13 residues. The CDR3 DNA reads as TGTGCCAGCATGGGAGGTTGGGAAAAGACCCAGTACTTC. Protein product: CASMGGWEKTQYF.

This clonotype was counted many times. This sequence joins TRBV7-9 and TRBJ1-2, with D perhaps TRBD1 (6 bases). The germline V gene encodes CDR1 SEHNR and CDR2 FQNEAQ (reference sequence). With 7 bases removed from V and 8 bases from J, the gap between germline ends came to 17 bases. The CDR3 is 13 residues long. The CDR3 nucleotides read TGTGCCAGCACCATAGGACAGCGCTGGGGCTACACCTTC. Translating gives CASTIGQRWGYTF.

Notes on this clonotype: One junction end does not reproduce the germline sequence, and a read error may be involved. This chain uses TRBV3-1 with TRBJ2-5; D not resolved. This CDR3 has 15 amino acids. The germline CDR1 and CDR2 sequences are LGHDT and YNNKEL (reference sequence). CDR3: CATSPGPFYQETQYF. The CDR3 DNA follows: TGTGCCACCAGCCCAGGACCCTTCTACCAAGAGACCCAGTACTTC.

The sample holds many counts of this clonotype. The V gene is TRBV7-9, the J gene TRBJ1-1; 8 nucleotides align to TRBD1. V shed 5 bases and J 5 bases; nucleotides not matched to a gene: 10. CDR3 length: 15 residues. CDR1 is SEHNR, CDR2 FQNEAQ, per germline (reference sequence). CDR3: CASSPPGQGATEAFF. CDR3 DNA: TGTGCCAGCAGCCCACCCGGACAGGGAGCGACTGAAGCTTTCTTT.

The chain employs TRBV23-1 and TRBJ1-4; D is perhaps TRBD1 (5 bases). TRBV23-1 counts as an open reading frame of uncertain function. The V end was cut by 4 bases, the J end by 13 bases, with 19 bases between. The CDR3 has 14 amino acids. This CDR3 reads CASSPQINRGVLFF. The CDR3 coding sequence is TGCGCCAGCAGTCCCCAGATAAACCGGGGGGTACTGTTTTTT.

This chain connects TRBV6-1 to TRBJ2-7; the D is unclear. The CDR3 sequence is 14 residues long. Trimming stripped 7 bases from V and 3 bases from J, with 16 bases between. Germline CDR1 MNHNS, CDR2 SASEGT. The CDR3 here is CASNSRRDFYEQYF. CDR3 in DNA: TGTGCCAGCAACAGCAGGCGAGATTTCTACGAGCAGTACTTC.